This T cell receptor (beta chain) was documented in a study of blood T cells in healthy people across ages. A second about 7 to 11 cycle PCR used barcoded and J-beta primers. TCRdb reanalysed the 5' RACE reads using MiXCR and keeps one entry per CDR3 protein. The sample contains fewer than 2,000,000 distinct CDR3 sequences, roughly two fifths of which appear only once. Germline values: CDR1 LNHNV, CDR2 YYDKDF (reference sequence). V trimming: 1 base; J trimming: 6 bases; junction bases outside the gene matches: 7. The CDR3 totals 15 residues. The V gene is TRBV15, the J gene TRBJ1-2; 8 bases agree with TRBD1. Material: blood. The source is a human donor in good health. CDR3 DNA: TGTGCCACCAGCAGAGGACAGGGGTTCGGGGATGGCTACACCTTC. It encodes CATSRGQGFGDGYTF.